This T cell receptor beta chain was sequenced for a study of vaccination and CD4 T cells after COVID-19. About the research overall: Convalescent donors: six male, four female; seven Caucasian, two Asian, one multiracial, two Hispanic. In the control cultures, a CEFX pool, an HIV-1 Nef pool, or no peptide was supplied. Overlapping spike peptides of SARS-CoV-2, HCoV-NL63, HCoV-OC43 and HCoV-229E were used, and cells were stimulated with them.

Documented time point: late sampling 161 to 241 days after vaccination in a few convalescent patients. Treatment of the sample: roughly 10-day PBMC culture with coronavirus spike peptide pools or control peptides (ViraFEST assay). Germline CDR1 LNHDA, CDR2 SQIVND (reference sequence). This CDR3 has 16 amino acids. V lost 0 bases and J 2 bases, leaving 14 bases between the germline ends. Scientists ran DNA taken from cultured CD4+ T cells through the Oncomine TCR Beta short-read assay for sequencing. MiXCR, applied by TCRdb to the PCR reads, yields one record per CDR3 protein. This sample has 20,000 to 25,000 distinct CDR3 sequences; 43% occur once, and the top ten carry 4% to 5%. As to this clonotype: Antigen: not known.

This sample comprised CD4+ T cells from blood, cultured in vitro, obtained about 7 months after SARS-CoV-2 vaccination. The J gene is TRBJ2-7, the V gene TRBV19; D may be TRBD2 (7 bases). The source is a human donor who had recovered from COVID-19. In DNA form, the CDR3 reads TGTGCCAGTAGTATAGAGGGGGCTAGCGGAACCTACGAGCAGTACTTC. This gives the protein CASSIEGASGTYEQYF. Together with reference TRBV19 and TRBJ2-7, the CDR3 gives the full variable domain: DGGITQSPKYLFRKEGQNVTLSCEQNLNHDAMYWYRQDPGQGLRLIYYSQIVNDFQKGDIAEGYSVSREKKESFPLTVTSAQKNPTAFYLCASSIEGASGTYEQYFGPGTRLTVT.